The entry below describes one T cell receptor beta chain. This entry is derived from a study of blood T cell repertoires in COVID-19. Assay used: immunoSEQ multiplex PCR; TCRdb lists only in-frame clones, some missing. The sample contains 120,000 or so clones, around three quarters of which appear only once. Germline CDR1 is MNHEY and CDR2 is SVGAGI. The CDR3 spans 14 residues. Trimming took 5 bases from V and 5 from J, leaving 15 bases between them. Sequencing was carried out using peripheral blood. The sequence was obtained from a woman aged 70 to 79 with acute or convalescent COVID-19. The rearrangement links TRBV6-5 to TRBJ2-5, with D maybe TRBD2 (6 bases). CDR3 amino acids: CASSPRRETETQYF. The DNA for the CDR3 is TGTGCCAGCAGTCCACGTCGGGAGACGGAGACCCAGTACTTC.